This T cell receptor (beta chain) was sequenced during a study of CD8 T cells in Susac syndrome. This clonotype was counted a few times. Trimming shortened V by 4 bases and J by 2 bases, and 5 bases separated the two germline ends. The CDR3 is made up of 11 amino acids. The germline V gene has CDR1 DFQATT and CDR2 SNEGSKA (reference sequence). The sequenced target, TCR beta, came from blood CD8+ and CD4+ T cells. The controls were healthy donors who were matched for age and sex. Bulk CD8+ and CD4+ cells came from magnetic negative isolation; CD8+ TEMRA by FACS. After extraction with the RNeasy kit, roughly 0.5 to 1 ug of the RNA was reverse transcribed using random hexamers. An immunoSEQ multiplex PCR generated amplified TCR beta CDR3 products spanning 54 Vbeta and 13 Jbeta. TCRdb recomputed calls from the immunoSEQ multiplex PCR reads with MiXCR, one row per CDR3 protein. This table has 180,000 or so distinct CDR3 sequences, around 96% appearing once.

Sequencing was carried out using CD4+ T cells from PBMCs. The origin of this receptor is a human donor in good health. The gene calls are TRBV20-1 and TRBJ2-5; D is unclear. In DNA, the CDR3 is TGCAGTGCTATCATTCAAGAGACCCAGTACTTC. Encoded protein: CSAIIQETQYF.